A single sample gave rise to the 32 T cell receptor beta chains below, sequenced in a study of vaccination effects on CD4 cells after COVID-19. Only in-frame clones appear in the TCRdb table, and some are missing; sequencing was by immunoSEQ multiplex PCR. The sample contains about 25,000 clones, nearly 75% of which appear only once. Antigen specificity for these receptors is unknown. Following 10 days of culture, CD4+ T cells were isolated. The sample was CD4+ T cells from PBMCs cultured without peptide, taken before COVID-19 vaccination. The source of these receptors is a human donor who received a COVID-19 vaccine.

The chain couples TRBV18 to TRBJ1-3; D gene ambiguous. The CDR3 sequence is 14 residues long. The germline V gene encodes CDR1 KGHSH and CDR2 LQKENI. V was shortened by 2 bases and J by 5 bases, with 10 bases between the two germline ends. CDR3 nucleotide sequence: TGTGCCAGCTCACCATCAAGTAGTAGAAACACCATATATTTT. As protein: CASSPSSSRNTIYF.

The gene calls are TRBV28 and TRBJ1-2; unclear D gene. Trimming took off 1 base at V and 4 bases at J, with 7 bases between the two ends. The length of the CDR3 is 13 residues. Looked up from germline, CDR1 is MDHEN and CDR2 is SYDVKM. Here the CDR3 reads CASSLSLLYGYTF. DNA of the CDR3: TGTGCCAGCAGTTTATCCCTTCTCTATGGCTACACCTTC.

Comments on this clone: Other nucleotide sequences in the sample specify the same CDR3. The rearrangement joins TRBV6-5 to TRBJ1-2; D gene ambiguous. Germline V gives CDR1 MNHEY, CDR2 SVGAGI. CDR3 length: 13 residues. V was trimmed by 0 bases and J by 4 bases, leaving 6 bases between them. Here the CDR3 DNA reads TGTGCCAGCAGTTACTCGATTGGCTATGGCTACACCTTC. Encoded protein: CASSYSIGYGYTF.

Notes on this clone: The germline gene is not matched at one end of the junction; a read error may be the cause. This chain links TRBV4-1 with TRBJ1-2, with a possible D match to TRBD1 (5 bases). Germline V gene sequence: CDR1 MGHRA, CDR2 YSYEKL. This CDR3 has 16 residues. As DNA, the CDR3 is TGCGCCAGCAGCAAAGAGGGCGGGGCTGAAGTATATGGCTACACCTTC. Amino acids: CASSKEGGAEVYGYTF.

This clone was counted a few times. The chain is built from TRBV28 and TRBJ2-4, with D tentatively TRBD1 (6 bases). Germline V CDR1 and CDR2: MDHEN, SYDVKM. This CDR3 contains 12 residues. V was pared by 6 bases and J by 6 bases, with 9 bases between. Here the CDR3 reads CASRQGTNIQYF. The CDR3 DNA is TGTGCCAGCAGACAGGGTACAAACATTCAGTACTTC.

V is TRBV18 and J is TRBJ2-2; maybe TRBD1 (5 bases). Trimming removed 3 bases from V and 1 base from J, with 9 bases in between. Germline lookup yields CDR1 KGHSH and CDR2 LQKENI. The CDR3 has 15 residues. The CDR3 region is CASSPAGQNTGELFF. The CDR3 nucleotides are TGTGCCAGCTCACCCGCTGGACAGAACACCGGGGAGCTGTTTTTT.

This chain joins TRBV3-1 (or the pseudogene TRBV3-2) and TRBJ2-3; the match to TRBD1 covers 7 bases. This CDR3 contains 14 residues. The germline V gene encodes CDR1 LGHDT and CDR2 YNNKEL (reference sequence). After removal of 1 base from V and 4 bases from J, the junction contained 2 bases not matched to a gene. CDR3 nucleotide sequence: TGTGCCAGCAGCCAAGGACAGGGCGCAGATACGCAGTATTTT. This codes for CASSQGQGADTQYF.

The chain links TRBV6-2 or TRBV6-3 to TRBJ2-1; D not certain. Germline values: CDR1 MNHEY, CDR2 SVGEGT. The CDR3 runs 13 residues. V was shortened by 6 bases and J by 5 bases, with 11 bases between the two germline ends. CDR3 in amino acids: CASSRRTDNEQFF. As DNA, the CDR3 is TGTGCCAGCAGCCGACGTACGGACAATGAGCAGTTCTTC.

This clone came up a few times. The chain uses TRBV7-3 and TRBJ2-2; D is perhaps TRBD2 (6 bases). CDR1 and CDR2 (germline): SGHTA, FQGTGA. Trimming removed 1 base at V and 2 bases at J, with 11 bases between. This CDR3 region has 16 residues. The CDR3 sequence: CASSLNGGANTGELFF. Written as DNA, the CDR3 is TGTGCCAGCAGCTTAAACGGGGGAGCAAACACCGGGGAGCTGTTTTTT. Full variable domain (outside the CDR3, taken from reference TRBV7-3 and TRBJ2-2): GAGVSQTPSNKVTEKGKYVELRCDPISGHTALYWYRQSLGQGPEFLIYFQGTGAADDSGLPNDRFFAVRPEGSVSTLKIQRTERGDSAVYLCASSLNGGANTGELFFGEGSRLTVL.

The gene calls are TRBV30 and TRBJ1-6; TRBD1 might be the D (6 bases). V was shortened by 3 bases and J by 7 bases, with 13 bases between the two germline ends. Per the germline V gene, CDR1 is GTSNPN and CDR2 is SVGIG (reference sequence). This CDR3 region has 14 residues. CDR3 sequence (DNA): TGTGCCTGGAGCAAAGACAGGAACAATTCACCCCTCCACTTT. Encoded protein: CAWSKDRNNSPLHF.

This sequence joins TRBV6-1 and TRBJ2-6; D not resolved. Trimming shortened V by 3 bases and J by 0 bases, and 12 bases separated the two germline ends. This CDR3 has 17 residues. Germline V gene data show CDR1 as MNHNS and CDR2 as SASEGT. The CDR3 loop is CASSEAGVRSGANVLTF. The DNA of the CDR3 is TGTGCCAGCAGTGAGGCTGGGGTCCGCTCTGGGGCCAACGTCCTGACTTTC.

The J gene is TRBJ2-7, the V gene TRBV9; the match to TRBD1 covers 7 bases. CDR3 length: 16 amino acids. V gave up 4 bases and J gave up 6 bases; unmatched junction bases: 16. Germline lookup yields CDR1 SGDLS and CDR2 YYNGEE. CDR3: CASSTAGDRAFGEQYF. The CDR3 DNA sequence: TGTGCCAGCAGCACGGCAGGAGACAGGGCCTTCGGCGAGCAGTACTTC.

The DNA of the CDR3 is TGTGCCAGTAGTATCCCCTTGCGGTCTGTTGGAAACACCATATATTTT. Its protein product is CASSIPLRSVGNTIYF. V and J are TRBV19 and TRBJ1-3; D remains unclear. Germline loops: CDR1 LNHDA, CDR2 SQIVND (reference sequence). The germline V and J ends were trimmed by 3 bases and 3 bases, with 15 bases remaining between them. The CDR3 is made up of 16 amino acids.

V usage is TRBV11-3 and J usage is TRBJ2-7, with D possibly TRBD1 on 5 matching bases. The length of the CDR3 is 15 residues. V gave up 2 bases and J gave up 0 bases, with 11 bases separating them. Per germline, CDR1 SGHNT and CDR2 YENEEA. CDR3 sequence: CASSLRTGDSYEQYF. The CDR3 DNA reads as TGTGCCAGCAGCTTAAGAACAGGCGACTCCTACGAGCAGTACTTC.

V and J are TRBV28 and TRBJ1-6, with D perhaps matching TRBD1 (6 bases). The CDR3 is 12 amino acids. The V and J ends lost 6 bases and 7 bases respectively, with 7 bases between them. Germline V gene data show CDR1 as MDHEN and CDR2 as SYDVKM. CDR3 region: CASRQGNSPLHF. The CDR3 DNA follows: TGTGCCAGCAGGCAGGGGAATTCACCCCTCCACTTT.

The V gene is TRBV25-1, the J gene TRBJ2-7, with 11 nucleotides matching TRBD2. CDR3 length equals 16 residues. Germline trimming cut 8 bases from V and 7 bases from J; bases unmatched to any gene: 16. Looked up from germline, CDR1 is MGHDK and CDR2 is SYGVNS. The CDR3 DNA sequence: TGTGCCAGCCAACCCGTTTCTAGCGGGAGGCCCCGGGAGCAGTACTTC. Translation: CASQPVSSGRPREQYF.

This clone came up once. V and J are TRBV5-6 and TRBJ2-1; D uncertain. With 3 bases removed from V and 10 bases from J, the gap between germline ends came to 17 bases. The CDR3 runs to 14 residues. Germline V lookup: CDR1 SGHDT, CDR2 YYEEEE. The DNA for the CDR3 is TGTGCCAGCAGCTCCTCTCTCAGGCCCGTAGAGCAGTTCTTC. It translates to CASSSSLRPVEQFF.

The J gene is TRBJ2-7, the V gene TRBV4-2; no definite D call. V lost 0 bases and J lost 5, with 14 bases in between. Germline CDR1 is LGHNA and CDR2 is YNFKEQ. The CDR3 totals 15 residues. CDR3 in DNA: TGTGCCAGCAGCCAAGAATTACGTTCATCGGACGAGCAGTACTTC. Translating gives CASSQELRSSDEQYF.

The chain combines TRBV10-1 with TRBJ1-5; 8 bases line up with TRBD1. The CDR3 is 15 amino acids. V shed 2 bases and J 1 base; nucleotides not matched to a gene: 1. From germline, CDR1 is WNHNN and CDR2 SYGVQD (reference sequence). CDR3 DNA sequence: TGCGCCAGCAGTGAGGCAGGGGGCAGCAATCAGCCCCAGCATTTT. Translated, it gives CASSEAGGSNQPQHF.

The chain recombines TRBV5-1 with TRBJ1-1, with a tentative D call TRBD1 (5 bases). The CDR3 runs to 12 residues. CDR1 is SGHRS and CDR2 is YFSETQ in the germline V gene. The germline V and J ends were trimmed by 6 bases and 4 bases, with 10 bases remaining between them. The CDR3 loop is CASTMGGTEAFF. The CDR3 coding sequence is TGCGCCAGCACAATGGGGGGCACTGAAGCTTTCTTT.

This chain connects TRBV27 to TRBJ1-6; D is uncertain. The V and J ends lost 0 bases and 7 bases respectively, with 13 bases between them. Germline V lookup: CDR1 MNHEY, CDR2 SMNVEV (reference sequence). The CDR3 has 16 residues. CDR3 in amino acids: CASSLSPRSRNSPLHF. The CDR3 DNA reads TGTGCCAGCAGTTTATCCCCCCGGAGCAGAAATTCACCCCTCCACTTT.

This chain uses TRBV24-1 with TRBJ1-3; TRBD1 agrees at 7 bases. V gave up 5 bases and J gave up 4 bases; unmatched junction bases: 7. The germline gives CDR1 KGHDR, CDR2 SFDVKD. The CDR3 contains 15 residues. The CDR3 DNA follows: TGTGCCACCAGTGGTCCGGGACAGCGGGGAAACACCATATATTTT. It is translated as CATSGPGQRGNTIYF.

The V gene is TRBV23-1, the J gene TRBJ1-3, with D possibly TRBD1 on 5 matching bases. TRBV23-1 is an open reading frame, and its role is uncertain. CDR3 length: 16 amino acids. Trimming took 8 bases from V and 5 from J, leaving 22 bases between them. The CDR3: CASLPGGRRLRNTIYF. The CDR3 nucleotides are TGCGCCAGCCTACCCGGGGGTCGCAGGCTCCGAAACACCATATATTTT.

The chain recombines TRBV7-3 with TRBJ1-2, with 7 bases fitting TRBD1. The CDR3 length is 14 residues. After removal of 1 base from V and 3 bases from J, the junction contained 2 bases not matched to a gene. Per germline, CDR1 SGHTA and CDR2 FQGTGA. CDR3 amino acids: CASSLSGTDYGYTF. CDR3 nucleotides: TGTGCCAGCAGCTTAAGCGGGACAGACTATGGCTACACCTTC. Combining the CDR3 with reference TRBV7-3 and TRBJ1-2 gives the whole variable domain GAGVSQTPSNKVTEKGKYVELRCDPISGHTALYWYRQSLGQGPEFLIYFQGTGAADDSGLPNDRFFAVRPEGSVSTLKIQRTERGDSAVYLCASSLSGTDYGYTFGSGTRLTVV.

This clone was detected a few times. CDR3 in DNA: TGTGCCACGCACCCAGGGGTGAACGAGCAGTACTTC. It is translated as CATHPGVNEQYF. The chain couples TRBV10-3 to TRBJ2-7; possibly TRBD1 for D (6 bases). The V gene's germline CDR1 is ENHRY and CDR2 SYGVKD. The length of the CDR3 is 12 residues. Trimming shortened V by 10 bases and J by 5 bases, and 15 bases separated the two germline ends.

The V and J genes are TRBV7-8 and TRBJ2-1; TRBD2 agrees at 8 bases. This CDR3 contains 16 residues. The V gene's germline CDR1 is SGHVS and CDR2 FQNEAQ. The ends lost 5 bases at V and 4 bases at J; junction bases unmatched: 10. CDR3 sequence: CASSGRAGALYNEQFF. The DNA of the CDR3 is TGTGCCAGCAGCGGCCGAGCGGGAGCCCTTTACAATGAGCAGTTCTTC.

V is TRBV28 and J is TRBJ1-2; D is possibly TRBD1 (6 bases). This CDR3 has 14 residues. V lost 9 bases and J lost 6, with 20 bases in between. Germline V gives CDR1 MDHEN, CDR2 SYDVKM. The CDR3: CASQYRRGRDGYTF. CDR3 coding DNA: TGTGCCAGTCAGTACCGCAGGGGAAGAGATGGCTACACCTTC.

The V and J genes are TRBV3-1 (or the pseudogene TRBV3-2) and TRBJ1-1, with TRBD1 matching 8 bases. The CDR3 has 13 amino acids. The junction had 9 bases not matched to a gene; V was cut back by 4 bases and J by 11 bases. CDR1 is LGHDT, CDR2 YNNKEL, per germline (reference sequence). CDR3 residues: CASSPGQGIRAFF. The DNA of the CDR3 is TGTGCCAGCAGCCCCGGACAGGGTATAAGGGCTTTCTTT.

With respect to this clone: A read error may account for a junction end that differs from germline. The gene calls are TRBV7-7 and TRBJ2-5; 10 bases map to TRBD2. Per the germline V gene, CDR1 is SSHAT and CDR2 is FNYEAQ (reference sequence). The CDR3 has 16 amino acids. The chain's CDR3 is CASSSGRAVGGETQYF. DNA for the CDR3: TGTGCTAGCAGCAGCGGGAGGGCGGTCGGGGGGGAGACCCAGTACTTC.

CDR3: CASSSQREVPSNEQFF. The CDR3 bases are TGTGCCAGCAGTTCCCAGCGGGAGGTTCCTAGCAATGAGCAGTTCTTC. The V and J genes are TRBV6-5 and TRBJ2-1; TRBD2 matches at 9 bases. Germline trimming cut 4 bases from V and 6 bases from J; bases unmatched to any gene: 10. The CDR3 length is 16 residues. CDR1 MNHEY and CDR2 SVGAGI come from the germline V gene.

This clone turned up a few times. The gene calls are TRBV7-2 and TRBJ2-2; TRBD1 is a possible D gene (6 bases). The V end was cut by 5 bases, the J end by 7 bases, with 11 bases between. The CDR3 runs 13 residues. CDR1 and CDR2 (germline): SGHTA, FQGNSA. Written as DNA, the CDR3 is TGTGCCAGCAGCCTCGGACAGCACGGGGAGCTGTTTTTT. Its translation is CASSLGQHGELFF.

The CDR3 is CAISESGGAKNIQYF. As DNA, the CDR3 is TGTGCCATCAGTGAGTCCGGGGGTGCCAAAAACATTCAGTACTTC. V is TRBV10-3 and J is TRBJ2-4; tentatively, D is TRBD2 (6 bases). This CDR3 comprises 15 residues. V was trimmed by 0 bases and J by 1 base, leaving 7 bases between them. Per the germline V gene, CDR1 is ENHRY and CDR2 is SYGVKD.